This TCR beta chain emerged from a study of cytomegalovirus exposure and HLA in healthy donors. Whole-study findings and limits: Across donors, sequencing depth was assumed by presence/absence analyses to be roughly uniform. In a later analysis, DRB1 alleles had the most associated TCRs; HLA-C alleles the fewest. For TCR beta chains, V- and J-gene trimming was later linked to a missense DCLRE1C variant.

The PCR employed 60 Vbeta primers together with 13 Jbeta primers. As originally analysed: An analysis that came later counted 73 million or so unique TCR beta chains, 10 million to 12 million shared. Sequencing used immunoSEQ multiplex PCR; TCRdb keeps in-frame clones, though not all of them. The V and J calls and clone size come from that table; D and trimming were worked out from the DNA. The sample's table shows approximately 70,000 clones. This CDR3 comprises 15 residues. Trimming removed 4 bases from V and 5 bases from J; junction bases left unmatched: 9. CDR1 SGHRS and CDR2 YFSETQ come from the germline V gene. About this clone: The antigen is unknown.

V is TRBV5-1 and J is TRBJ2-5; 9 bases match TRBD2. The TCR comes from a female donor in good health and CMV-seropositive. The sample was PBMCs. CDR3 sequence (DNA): TGCGCCAGCAGCCCGGGGACTAGCTCAACGGAGACCCAGTACTTC. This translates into CASSPGTSSTETQYF.